The clone carrying this T cell receptor beta chain was seen more than once but under ten times. The data are from a study of T cells in Graves' hyperthyroidism and ophthalmopathy. RNA transcripts provided the source from which TCR beta CDR3 regions were amplified. TCR CDR3 underwent first-round RT-PCR with the HTBI primer set. In TCRdb, the multiplex PCR reads were re-called with MiXCR into one record per CDR3 protein. Of 500,000 to 750,000 distinct CDR3 sequences listed, around 14% were seen once; the top ten hold roughly 7.1%. CDR1 and CDR2 (germline): SQVTM, ANQGSEA. V lost 6 bases to trimming and J lost 0 bases; unmatched junction nucleotides: 14. The CDR3 totals 18 residues. Orbital computed tomography, thyroid ultrasound, serum thyroxine and TRAb, and clinical symptoms together informed the diagnoses. It was 10 ml of fresh peripheral blood that supplied the PBMCs.

V usage is TRBV29-1 and J usage is TRBJ1-6, with 7 nucleotides matching TRBD1. Sequencing was performed on blood. The sequence came from a woman between 18 and 29 years old with Graves' ophthalmopathy. CDR3 in DNA: TGCAGCGTGGCTGGACAGGTTTTTAGGAGCTCCTATAATTCACCCCTCCACTTT. Its protein product is CSVAGQVFRSSYNSPLHF.